This T cell receptor (beta chain) was recovered during a study of CD8 T cells in ankylosing spondylitis. A quantitative 5'-RACE method, one with molecular barcodes, was used to make TCR beta libraries. TCRdb called the 5' RACE reads again in MiXCR, with one record for every CDR3 protein. The sample contains 200,000 to 250,000 distinct CDR3 sequences, around 16% of which appear only once. V was pared by 3 bases and J by 1 base, with 11 bases between. The germline gives CDR1 SQVTM, CDR2 ANQGSEA. This CDR3 region has 14 residues. The sample holds many counts of this clonotype. As yet, its antigen is unknown. Study results and limitations: Ankylosing spondylitis blood appeared to be characterized by a TCR beta motif of 8 or 9 highly homologous variants. Matched ankylosing spondylitis synovial fluid reportedly contained a significantly enriched population of disease-linked clones.

The chain is built from TRBV29-1 and TRBJ2-3; D possibly corresponds to TRBD2 (6 bases). The sample was blood, either unsorted or a sorted T cell fraction (not recorded which). The sequence came from a male donor with ankylosing spondylitis. This CDR3 reads CSVDSSDGTDTQYF. CDR3 bases: TGCAGCGTTGATTCTAGCGACGGCACAGATACGCAGTATTTT.